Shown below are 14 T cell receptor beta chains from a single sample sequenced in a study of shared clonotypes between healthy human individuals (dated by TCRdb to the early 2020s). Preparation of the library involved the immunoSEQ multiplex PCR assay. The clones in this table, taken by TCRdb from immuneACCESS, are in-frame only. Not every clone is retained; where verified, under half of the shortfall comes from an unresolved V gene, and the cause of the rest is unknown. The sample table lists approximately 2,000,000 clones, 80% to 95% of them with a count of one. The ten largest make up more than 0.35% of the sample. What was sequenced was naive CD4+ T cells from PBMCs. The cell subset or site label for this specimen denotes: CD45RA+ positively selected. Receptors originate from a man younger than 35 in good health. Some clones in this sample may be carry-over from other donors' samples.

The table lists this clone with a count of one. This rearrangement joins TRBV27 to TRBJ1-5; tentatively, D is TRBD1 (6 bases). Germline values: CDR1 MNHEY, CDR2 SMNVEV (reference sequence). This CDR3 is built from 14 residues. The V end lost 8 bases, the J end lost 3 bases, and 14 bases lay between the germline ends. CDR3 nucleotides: TGTGCCAGCCGCCCAGGGGCGTACAATCAGCCCCAGCATTTT. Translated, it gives CASRPGAYNQPQHF.

The CDR3 here is CASSVGTLGDTQYF. The CDR3 DNA follows: TGTGCCAGCAGCGTAGGAACTTTAGGGGATACGCAGTATTTT. V is TRBV9 and J is TRBJ2-3; D uncertain. The CDR3 is 14 amino acids. Trimming shortened V by 0 bases and J by 6 bases, and 11 bases separated the two germline ends. Per germline, CDR1 SGDLS and CDR2 YYNGEE.

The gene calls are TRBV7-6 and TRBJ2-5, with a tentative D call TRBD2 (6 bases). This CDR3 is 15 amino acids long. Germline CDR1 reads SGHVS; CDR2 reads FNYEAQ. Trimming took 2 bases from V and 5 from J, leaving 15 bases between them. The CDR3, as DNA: TGTGCCAGCAGCTTAACCGGGAGTCCCCGGGAGACCCAGTACTTC. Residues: CASSLTGSPRETQYF.

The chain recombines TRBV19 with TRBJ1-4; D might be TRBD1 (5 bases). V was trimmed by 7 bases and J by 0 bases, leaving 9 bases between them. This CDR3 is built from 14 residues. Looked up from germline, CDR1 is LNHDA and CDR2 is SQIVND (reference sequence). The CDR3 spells CASKRDPTNEKLFF. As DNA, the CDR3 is TGTGCCAGTAAACGGGACCCAACTAATGAAAAACTGTTTTTT.

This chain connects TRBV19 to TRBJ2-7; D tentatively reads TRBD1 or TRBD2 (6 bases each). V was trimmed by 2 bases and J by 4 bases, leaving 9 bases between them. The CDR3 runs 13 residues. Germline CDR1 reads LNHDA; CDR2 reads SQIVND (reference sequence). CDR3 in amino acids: CASSIQGRYEQYF. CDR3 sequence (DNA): TGTGCCAGTAGTATACAGGGGAGGTACGAGCAGTACTTC.

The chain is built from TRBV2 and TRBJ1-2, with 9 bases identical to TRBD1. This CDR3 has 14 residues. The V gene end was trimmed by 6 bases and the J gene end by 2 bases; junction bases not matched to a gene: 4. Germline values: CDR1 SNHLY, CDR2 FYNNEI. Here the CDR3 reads CASRPDRGNYGYTF. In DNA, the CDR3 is TGTGCCAGCAGGCCCGACAGGGGGAACTATGGCTACACCTTC.

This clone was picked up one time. This CDR3 is CASSPQRGAEQFF. The CDR3 coding sequence is TGTGCCAGCAGCCCCCAGAGGGGAGCGGAGCAGTTCTTC. This sequence joins TRBV7-7 and TRBJ2-1; perhaps D is TRBD1 or TRBD2 (5 bases each). Trimming took off 5 bases at V and 10 bases at J, with 15 bases between the two ends. The CDR3 spans 13 residues. Germline V gives CDR1 SSHAT, CDR2 FNYEAQ (reference sequence).

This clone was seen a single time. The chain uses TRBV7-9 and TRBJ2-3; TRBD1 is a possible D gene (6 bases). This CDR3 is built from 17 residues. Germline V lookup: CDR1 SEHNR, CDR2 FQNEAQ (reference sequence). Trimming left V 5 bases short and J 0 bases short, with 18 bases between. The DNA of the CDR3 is TGTGCCAGCAGCCGACCCGGGACACTTATGAGCACAGATACGCAGTATTTT. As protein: CASSRPGTLMSTDTQYF. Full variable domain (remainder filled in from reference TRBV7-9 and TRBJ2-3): DTGVSQNPRHKITKRGQNVTFRCDPISEHNRLYWYRQTLGQGPEFLTYFQNEAQLEKSRLLSDRFSAERPKGSFSTLEIQRTEQGDSAMYLCASSRPGTLMSTDTQYFGPGTRLTVL.

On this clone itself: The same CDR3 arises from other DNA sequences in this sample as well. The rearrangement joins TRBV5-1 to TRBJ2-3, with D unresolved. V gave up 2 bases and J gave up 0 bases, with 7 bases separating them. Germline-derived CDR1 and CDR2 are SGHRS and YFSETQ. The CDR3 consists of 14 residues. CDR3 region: CASSLQASTDTQYF. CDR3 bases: TGCGCCAGCAGCTTACAAGCTAGCACAGATACGCAGTATTTT.

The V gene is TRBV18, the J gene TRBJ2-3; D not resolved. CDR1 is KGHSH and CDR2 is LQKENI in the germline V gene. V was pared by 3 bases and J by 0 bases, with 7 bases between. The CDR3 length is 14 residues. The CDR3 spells CASSPFGSTDTQYF. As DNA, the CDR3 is TGTGCCAGCTCACCCTTCGGCAGCACAGATACGCAGTATTTT.

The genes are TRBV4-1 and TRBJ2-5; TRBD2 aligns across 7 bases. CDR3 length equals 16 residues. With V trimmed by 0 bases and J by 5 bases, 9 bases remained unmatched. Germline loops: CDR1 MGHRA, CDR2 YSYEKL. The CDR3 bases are TGCGCCAGCAGCCAAGATTGGGGGAGGGCTCGTGAGACCCAGTACTTC. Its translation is CASSQDWGRARETQYF.

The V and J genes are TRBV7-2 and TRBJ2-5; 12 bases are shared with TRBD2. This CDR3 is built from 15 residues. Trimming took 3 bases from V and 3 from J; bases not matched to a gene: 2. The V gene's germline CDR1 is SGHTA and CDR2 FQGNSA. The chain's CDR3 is CASSLSSGREETQYF. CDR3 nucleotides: TGTGCCAGCAGCTTGTCTAGCGGGAGGGAAGAGACCCAGTACTTC.

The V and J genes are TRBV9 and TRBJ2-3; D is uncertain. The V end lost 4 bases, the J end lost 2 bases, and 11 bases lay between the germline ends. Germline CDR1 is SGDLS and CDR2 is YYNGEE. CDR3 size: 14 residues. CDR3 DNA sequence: TGTGCCAGCAGCCCCCAGGAGCTCACAGATACGCAGTATTTT. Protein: CASSPQELTDTQYF.

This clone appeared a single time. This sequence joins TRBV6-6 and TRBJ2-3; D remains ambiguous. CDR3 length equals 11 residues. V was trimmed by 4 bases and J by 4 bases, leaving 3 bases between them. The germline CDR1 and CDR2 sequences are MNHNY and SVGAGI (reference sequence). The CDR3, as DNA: TGTGCCAGCAGTTTATCAGATACGCAGTATTTT. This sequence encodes CASSLSDTQYF.